The entry that follows covers one TCR beta chain sequence. This sample was taken from a study of identical twins. TCRdb reprocessed the 5' RACE reads via MiXCR and lists one record per CDR3 protein. The table has approximately 470,000 distinct CDR3 sequences, 13% to 15% seen once. V was cut by 1 base and J by 7 bases, with 11 bases left in between. This CDR3 region has 14 residues. Germline V gives CDR1 SGDLS, CDR2 YYNGEE. These data were likewise used in another study, on yellow fever vaccine responses in identical twins.

The specimen sequenced was CD4+ T cells sorted from blood. The chain uses TRBV9 and TRBJ2-2; D might be TRBD2 (6 bases). The TCR comes from a woman younger than 30 in good health. The CDR3 DNA reads TGTGCCAGCAGCGTAAGGGACTCGGTCGGGGAGCTGTTTTTT. Protein product: CASSVRDSVGELFF. The variable domain in full, with the rest retrieved from reference TRBV9 and TRBJ2-2, is DSGVTQTPKHLITATGQRVTLRCSPRSGDLSVYWYQQSLDQGLQFLIQYYNGEERAKGNILERFSAQQFPDLHSELNLSSLELGDSALYFCASSVRDSVGELFFGEGSRLTVL.